The source of this TCR beta chain is a study of blood T cells in healthy people across ages. Broader study findings: Because sorting was not performed, PBMCs prevented conclusive naive versus antigen-experienced comparison. Estimated diversity that came from one million T cells was considered an underestimate. Roughly linearly, TCR beta diversity per million T cells fell as age increased.

In the case of this clonotype: The antigen is not known.

Then a second PCR, running about 6 to 11 cycles, was carried out with a sample-barcoded 5' primer and a J-beta primer mix. TCRdb used MiXCR to reprocess the 5' RACE reads, holding one entry per CDR3 protein. The sample holds about 640,000 distinct CDR3 sequences; over 40% are singletons and the top ten take roughly 30%. The authors extracted at least 5 micrograms of total RNA per sample. With 7 bases removed from V and 0 bases from J, the gap between germline ends came to 19 bases. The CDR3 is 16 amino acids. CDR1 is MNHEY and CDR2 is SMNVEV in the germline V gene (reference sequence). Specimen: blood. This chain joins TRBV27 and TRBJ2-7, with TRBD2 as a possible D gene (5 bases). This sequence originates from an elderly man in good health. DNA of the CDR3: TGTGCCAGCACGTCTTGCGGGCGACCAAGCTCCTACGAGCAGTACTTC. It translates to CASTSCGRPSSYEQYF.